Listed here are 27 T cell receptor beta chains from one sample, sequenced in a study of OX40 agonist ivuxolimab in advanced cancers. Assay: immunoSEQ multiplex PCR; the TCRdb copy retains only in-frame clones and omits some. The sample yields around 15,000 clones, 82% seen once. The sequenced sample was CD4+ or CD8+ T cells sorted from blood, obtained in a trial of the OX40 agonist ivuxolimab. The receptors originated from an adult with an advanced solid tumor such as melanoma, head and neck, liver or kidney cancer.

The rearrangement links TRBV27 to TRBJ2-4; 12 bases agree with TRBD2. Germline CDR1 is MNHEY and CDR2 is SMNVEV (reference sequence). Trimming removed 6 bases from V and 0 bases from J; junction bases left unmatched: 9. The CDR3 is made up of 18 amino acids. CDR3 region: CASRPGLAGALAKNIQYF. The DNA of the CDR3 is TGTGCCAGCAGGCCGGGACTAGCGGGTGCCCTAGCCAAAAACATTCAGTACTTC.

The chain carries TRBV6-6 and TRBJ2-1; the D gene is possibly TRBD2 (5 bases). The V end lost 7 bases, the J end lost 2 bases, and 9 bases lay between the germline ends. Germline V CDR1 and CDR2: MNHNY, SVGAGI (reference sequence). The CDR3 is 13 residues long. CDR3 residues: CASNSGTYNEQFF. The DNA of the CDR3 is TGTGCCAGCAACTCGGGGACCTACAATGAGCAGTTCTTC.

The chain has TRBV6-1 and TRBJ1-1; possible D gene TRBD1, 5 bases. CDR3 length equals 14 residues. In germline, CDR1 is MNHNS, CDR2 SASEGT. V was pared by 2 bases and J by 5 bases, with 12 bases between. CDR3 residues: CASSERGGRTEAFF. In DNA, the CDR3 is TGTGCCAGCAGTGAAAGGGGCGGGAGGACTGAAGCTTTCTTT.

The chain combines TRBV7-9 with TRBJ2-1; 12 nucleotides agree with TRBD2. Unmatched junction bases numbered 19, after V lost 5 bases and J lost 8 bases. The CDR3 covers 19 residues. Per the germline V gene, CDR1 is SEHNR and CDR2 is FQNEAQ (reference sequence). CDR3 DNA: TGTGCCAGCAGCCCCCGGGGGTGGGCTAGCGGGAGGGAGGTGTATGAGCAGTTCTTC. Translated, it gives CASSPRGWASGREVYEQFF.

V gene TRBV10-1 combines with J gene TRBJ2-1; tentative D call: TRBD2 (6 bases). Germline V gene sequence: CDR1 WNHNN, CDR2 SYGVQD (reference sequence). The CDR3 has 15 amino acids. The V and J ends lost 0 bases and 1 base respectively, with 7 bases between them. The CDR3 spells CASSESGGSYNEQFF. CDR3 in DNA: TGCGCCAGCAGTGAGTCTGGGGGGTCCTACAATGAGCAGTTCTTC.

The DNA of the CDR3 is TGTGCCAGCAGTTACGACCCTACAGCGAACACTGAAGCTTTCTTT. Protein sequence: CASSYDPTANTEAFF. The chain joins TRBV6-5 to TRBJ1-1; D is unresolved. The CDR3 runs 15 residues. The germline gives CDR1 MNHEY, CDR2 SVGAGI. V gave up 2 bases and J gave up 1 base, with 11 bases separating them.

This clone was seen only a few times. The V call is TRBV5-4, the J call TRBJ2-7, with 8 bases aligning to TRBD2. CDR3 length: 15 amino acids. CDR1 is SGHNT and CDR2 is YYREEE in the germline V gene (reference sequence). Trimming cost V 5 bases and J 0 bases; bases outside gene matches: 7. The CDR3 spells CASSLPLAGSYEQYF. In DNA, the CDR3 is TGTGCCAGCAGTTTGCCCCTAGCGGGCTCCTACGAGCAGTACTTC. The variable domain in full, with the rest retrieved from reference TRBV5-4 and TRBJ2-7, is ETGVTQSPTHLIKTRGQQVTLRCSSQSGHNTVSWYQQALGQGPQFIFQYYREEENGRGNFPPRFSGLQFPNYSSELNVNALELDDSALYLCASSLPLAGSYEQYFGPGTRLTVT.

V gene TRBV10-3 combines with J gene TRBJ2-5; TRBD1 is a possible D gene (6 bases). This CDR3 is 15 amino acids long. CDR1 and CDR2 (germline): ENHRY, SYGVKD. The V and J ends lost 4 bases and 5 bases respectively, with 17 bases between them. The CDR3 spells CAISAGLGARETQYF. As DNA, the CDR3 is TGTGCCATCAGTGCGGGGCTGGGGGCCCGGGAGACCCAGTACTTC.

This chain connects TRBV14 to TRBJ1-2, with D possibly being TRBD1 (5 bases). The germline V gene encodes CDR1 SGHDN and CDR2 FVKESK. This CDR3 has 13 residues. The V and J ends lost 3 bases and 7 bases respectively, with 12 bases between them. The CDR3: CASSQYGGGGYTF. Written as DNA, the CDR3 is TGTGCCAGCAGCCAGTACGGGGGTGGTGGCTACACCTTC.

Details on this clone: The germline gene is not matched at one end of the junction; a read error may be the cause. The J gene is TRBJ2-7, the V gene TRBV28; TRBD2 matches 11 bases. This CDR3 contains 12 residues. Germline-derived CDR1 and CDR2 are MDHEN and SYDVKM. As DNA, the CDR3 is TGTGCCAGCAGTCCGAGGGGACTAGCGGAGAACTTC. Protein sequence: CASSPRGLAENF.

This clone was picked up one time. CDR3 region: CASSIDPYNNEQFF. The CDR3 DNA sequence: TGTGCCAGTAGTATAGACCCGTACAACAATGAGCAGTTCTTC. V and J are TRBV19 and TRBJ2-1, with no clear D. Germline loops: CDR1 LNHDA, CDR2 SQIVND (reference sequence). This CDR3 has 14 residues. The ends were cut back, 0 bases at V and 5 bases at J, with 8 bases in the middle.

The chain carries TRBV5-4 and TRBJ2-7; possibly TRBD1 for D (6 bases). Trimming took 0 bases from V and 4 from J, leaving 17 bases between them. This CDR3 is 16 amino acids long. Germline V gene sequence: CDR1 SGHNT, CDR2 YYREEE (reference sequence). CDR3 sequence reads: CASSLEGGPFLYEQYF. In DNA form, the CDR3 reads TGTGCCAGCAGCTTGGAAGGGGGACCCTTTCTGTACGAGCAGTACTTC.

V usage is TRBV27 and J usage is TRBJ1-5, with 8 bases aligning to TRBD1. Germline loops: CDR1 MNHEY, CDR2 SMNVEV (reference sequence). The CDR3 is made up of 15 amino acids. J gave up 0 bases and V 6 bases, and 4 bases lay outside the gene matches. The CDR3 here is CASRNGQGSNQPQHF. In DNA form, the CDR3 reads TGTGCCAGCAGGAACGGACAGGGTAGCAATCAGCCCCAGCATTTT.

The V and J genes are TRBV2 and TRBJ1-5, with 12 bases that match TRBD1. The germline gives CDR1 SNHLY, CDR2 FYNNEI. The CDR3 is 15 residues long. V was pared by 5 bases and J by 7 bases, with 6 bases of the junction left unmatched. The CDR3 DNA is TGTGCCAGCAGTTGGGACAGGGGGCTGGGACAGCCCCAGCATTTT. Protein: CASSWDRGLGQPQHF.

V gene TRBV4-1 combines with J gene TRBJ2-7; a possible D gene is TRBD2 (5 bases). V dropped 1 base and J dropped 6 bases, with 16 bases sitting between them. This CDR3 region has 15 residues. The germline V gene has CDR1 MGHRA and CDR2 YSYEKL. For the CDR3, the DNA is TGCGCCAGCAGCCAAGTTAGCGCAATCGGCGGCGAGCAGTACTTC. Its translation: CASSQVSAIGGEQYF.

The DNA for the CDR3 is TGTGCCAGCAGTCTCGGGACTAGCGGGAGGGCCTACGAGCAGTACTTC. Protein: CASSLGTSGRAYEQYF. V and J are TRBV28 and TRBJ2-7, with 16 bases lining up with TRBD2. V shed 5 bases, J shed 2 bases, and the junction held 3 bases outside the gene matches. The CDR3 has 16 residues. Germline V gene sequence: CDR1 MDHEN, CDR2 SYDVKM.

CDR3 region: CATLLQGSRNEQYF. For the CDR3, the DNA is TGTGCCACCCTTCTACAGGGGTCAAGAAACGAGCAGTACTTC. The gene calls are TRBV5-5 and TRBJ2-7; 7 bases align to TRBD1. This CDR3 is 14 amino acids long. V gave up 9 bases and J gave up 5 bases; unmatched junction bases: 14. Per germline, CDR1 SGHKS and CDR2 YYEKEE (reference sequence).

The J gene is TRBJ1-4, the V gene TRBV29-1; TRBD1 agrees at 7 bases. The CDR3 length is 13 residues. Losses at the gene ends were 5 bases for V and 8 bases for J; bases not matched to a gene: 8. CDR1 is SQVTM and CDR2 is ANQGSEA in the germline V gene. In nucleotides, the CDR3 is TGCAGCGTTCAGACAGGGTTGGAAGAAAAACTGTTTTTT. Residues: CSVQTGLEEKLFF. Variable domain in full (rest from reference TRBV29-1 and TRBJ1-4): SAVISQKPSRDICQRGTSLTIQCQVDSQVTMMFWYRQQPGQSLTLIATANQGSEATYESGFVIDKFPISRPNLTFSTLTVSNMSPEDSSIYLCSVQTGLEEKLFFGSGTQLSVL.

The chain has TRBV29-1 and TRBJ2-1, with 12 nucleotides matching TRBD2. Germline CDR1 reads SQVTM; CDR2 reads ANQGSEA. V was clipped by 3 bases and J by 9 bases; unmatched bases: 6. The CDR3 spans 14 residues. The CDR3 spells CSVDGGLAGGEQFF. Here the CDR3 DNA reads TGCAGCGTTGACGGGGGACTAGCGGGCGGTGAGCAGTTCTTC.

This chain uses TRBV15 with TRBJ2-7; a weak D match, TRBD2 (6 bases). The length of the CDR3 is 17 residues. CDR1 and CDR2 from the germline V gene are LNHNV and YYDKDF (reference sequence). Trimming removed 0 bases at V and 4 bases at J, with 19 bases between. CDR3 nucleotides: TGTGCCACCAGCAGAGATGGGTTGGCGGGGCTGGTGTACGAGCAGTACTTC. Protein: CATSRDGLAGLVYEQYF. Full variable domain (rest looked up from reference TRBV15 and TRBJ2-7): DAMVIQNPRYQVTQFGKPVTLSCSQTLNHNVMYWYQQKSSQAPKLLFHYYDKDFNNEADTPDNFQSRRPNTSFCFLDIRSPGLGDTAMYLCATSRDGLAGLVYEQYFGPGTRLTVT.

This chain uses TRBV29-1 with TRBJ2-4; D is unresolved. The CDR3 contains 12 residues. The V gene's germline CDR1 is SQVTM and CDR2 ANQGSEA. V lost 0 bases, J lost 8 bases, and 8 bases lay in between. The DNA of the CDR3 is TGCAGCGTTGAAGAGGGCATTGACATTCAGTACTTC. Its translation: CSVEEGIDIQYF.

The rearrangement uses TRBV27 and TRBJ2-2, with D possibly being TRBD1 (5 bases). CDR1 and CDR2 from the germline V gene are MNHEY and SMNVEV (reference sequence). The CDR3 is 13 amino acids. V lost 4 bases, J lost 5 bases, and 8 bases lay in between. The CDR3 is CASSSQVTGELFF. The CDR3 DNA reads as TGTGCCAGCAGTTCACAGGTTACCGGGGAGCTGTTTTTT.

The chain employs TRBV7-8 and TRBJ1-1; perhaps TRBD1 as D (5 bases). The germline CDR1 and CDR2 sequences are SGHVS and FQNEAQ. Trimming removed 0 bases at V and 2 bases at J, with 16 bases between. The CDR3 extends over 17 amino acids. The CDR3 nucleotides are TGTGCCAGCAGCTTAGCTCGCCGACAGCCGAGTAACACTGAAGCTTTCTTT. It codes for CASSLARRQPSNTEAFF.

V usage is TRBV9 and J usage is TRBJ2-1; D gene unclear. The length of the CDR3 is 13 residues. Germline V CDR1 and CDR2: SGDLS, YYNGEE. Trimming stripped 0 bases from V and 4 bases from J, with 5 bases between. CDR3 sequence reads: CASSVDSYNEQFF. DNA of the CDR3: TGTGCCAGCAGCGTAGACAGTTACAATGAGCAGTTCTTC. The variable domain in full, with the rest retrieved from reference TRBV9 and TRBJ2-1, is DSGVTQTPKHLITATGQRVTLRCSPRSGDLSVYWYQQSLDQGLQFLIQYYNGEERAKGNILERFSAQQFPDLHSELNLSSLELGDSALYFCASSVDSYNEQFFGPGTRLTVL.

This clone was observed a handful of times. V is TRBV30 and J is TRBJ2-5; either TRBD1 or TRBD2 may fit D (6 bases each). This CDR3 has 15 amino acids. CDR1 and CDR2 from the germline V gene are GTSNPN and SVGIG (reference sequence). Trimming removed 3 bases from V and 2 bases from J, with 16 bases in between. The CDR3 here is CAWRGGLSMQETQYF. In nucleotides, the CDR3 is TGTGCCTGGAGGGGGGGCCTATCGATGCAAGAGACCCAGTACTTC.

This chain links TRBV27 with TRBJ2-3, with D perhaps TRBD1 or TRBD2 (7 bases each). V dropped 4 bases and J dropped 5 bases, with 13 bases sitting between them. This CDR3 is built from 14 residues. CDR1 and CDR2 (germline): MNHEY, SMNVEV (reference sequence). In DNA form, the CDR3 reads TGTGCCAGCAGTTCCAGGGGGGGTGGAGATACGCAGTATTTT. As protein: CASSSRGGGDTQYF.

The CDR3 DNA reads as TGTGCCAGCAGTACTAGGTACAATGAGCAGTTCTTC. This translates into CASSTRYNEQFF. The J gene is TRBJ2-1, the V gene TRBV28; the D gene is possibly TRBD2 (5 bases). The CDR3 loop spans 12 amino acids. V lost 5 bases and J 4 bases, leaving 6 bases between the germline ends. Germline CDR1 is MDHEN and CDR2 is SYDVKM.